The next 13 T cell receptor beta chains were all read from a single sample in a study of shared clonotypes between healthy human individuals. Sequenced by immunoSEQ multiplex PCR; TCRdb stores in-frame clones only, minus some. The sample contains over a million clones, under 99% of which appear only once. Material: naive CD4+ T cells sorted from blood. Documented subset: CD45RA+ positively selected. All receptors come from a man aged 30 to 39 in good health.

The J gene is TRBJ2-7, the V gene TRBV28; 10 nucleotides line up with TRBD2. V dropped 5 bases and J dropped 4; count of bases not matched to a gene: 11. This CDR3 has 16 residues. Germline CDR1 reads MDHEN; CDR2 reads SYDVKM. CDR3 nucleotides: TGTGCCAGCAGTCAAATAGCAGCGGGAGGGCCGTACGAGCAGTACTTC. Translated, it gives CASSQIAAGGPYEQYF.

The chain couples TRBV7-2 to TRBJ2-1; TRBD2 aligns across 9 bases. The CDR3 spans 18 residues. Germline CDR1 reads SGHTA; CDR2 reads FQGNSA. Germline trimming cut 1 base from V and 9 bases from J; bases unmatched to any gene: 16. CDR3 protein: CASSLGVGIAGEVVEQFF. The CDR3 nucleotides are TGTGCCAGCAGCTTAGGCGTAGGAATAGCGGGAGAAGTGGTTGAGCAGTTCTTC.

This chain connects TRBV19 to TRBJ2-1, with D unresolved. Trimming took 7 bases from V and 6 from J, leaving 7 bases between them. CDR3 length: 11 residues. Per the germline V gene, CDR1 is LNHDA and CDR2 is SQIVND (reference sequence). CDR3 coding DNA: TGTGCCAGTATTGGCGCCAATGAGCAGTTCTTC. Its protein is CASIGANEQFF. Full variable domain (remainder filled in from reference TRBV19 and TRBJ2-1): DGGITQSPKYLFRKEGQNVTLSCEQNLNHDAMYWYRQDPGQGLRLIYYSQIVNDFQKGDIAEGYSVSREKKESFPLTVTSAQKNPTAFYLCASIGANEQFFGPGTRLTVL.

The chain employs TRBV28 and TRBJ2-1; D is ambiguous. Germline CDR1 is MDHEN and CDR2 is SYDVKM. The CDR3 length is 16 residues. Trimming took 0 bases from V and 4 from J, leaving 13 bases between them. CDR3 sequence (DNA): TGTGCCAGCAGTTTATGGCCCTCGTCCGTTTACAATGAGCAGTTCTTC. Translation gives CASSLWPSSVYNEQFF.

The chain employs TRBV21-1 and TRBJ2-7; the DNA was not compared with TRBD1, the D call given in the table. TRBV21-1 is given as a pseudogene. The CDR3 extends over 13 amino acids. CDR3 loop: CASSKGRVHEQYF. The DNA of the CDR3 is TGTGCCAGCAGTAAGGGCAGGGTCCACGAGCAGTACTTC.

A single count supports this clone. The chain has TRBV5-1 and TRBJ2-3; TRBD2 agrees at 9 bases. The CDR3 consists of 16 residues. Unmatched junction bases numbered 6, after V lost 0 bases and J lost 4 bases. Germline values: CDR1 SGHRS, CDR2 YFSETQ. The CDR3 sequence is CASSLAPTSGSDTQYF. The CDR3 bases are TGCGCCAGCAGCTTGGCCCCGACTAGCGGTTCAGATACGCAGTATTTT.

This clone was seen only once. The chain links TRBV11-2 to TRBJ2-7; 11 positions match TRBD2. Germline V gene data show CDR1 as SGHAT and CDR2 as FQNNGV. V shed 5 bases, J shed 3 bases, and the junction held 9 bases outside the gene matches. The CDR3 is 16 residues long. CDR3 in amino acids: CASSIHASGRLYEQYF. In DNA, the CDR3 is TGTGCCAGCAGCATACACGCTAGCGGGAGGCTCTACGAGCAGTACTTC.

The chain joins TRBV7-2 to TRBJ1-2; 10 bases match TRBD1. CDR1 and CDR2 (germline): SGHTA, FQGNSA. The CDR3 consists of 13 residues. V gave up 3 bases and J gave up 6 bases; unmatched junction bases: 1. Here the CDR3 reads CASSFGQGDGYTF. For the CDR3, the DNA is TGTGCCAGCAGCTTCGGACAGGGGGATGGCTACACCTTC.

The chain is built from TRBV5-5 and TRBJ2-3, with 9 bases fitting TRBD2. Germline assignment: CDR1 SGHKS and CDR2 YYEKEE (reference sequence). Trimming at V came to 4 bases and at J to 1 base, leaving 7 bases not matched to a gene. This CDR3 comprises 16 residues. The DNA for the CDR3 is TGTGCCAGCAGCATACGACTAGCGGTACGCACAGATACGCAGTATTTT. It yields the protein CASSIRLAVRTDTQYF.

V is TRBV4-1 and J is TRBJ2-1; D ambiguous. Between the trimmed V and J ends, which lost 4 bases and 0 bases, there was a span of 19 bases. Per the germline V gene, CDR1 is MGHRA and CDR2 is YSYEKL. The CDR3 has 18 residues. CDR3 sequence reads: CASSLYGESPSSYNEQFF. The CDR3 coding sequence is TGCGCCAGCAGCCTATATGGAGAGAGTCCTAGCTCCTACAATGAGCAGTTCTTC.

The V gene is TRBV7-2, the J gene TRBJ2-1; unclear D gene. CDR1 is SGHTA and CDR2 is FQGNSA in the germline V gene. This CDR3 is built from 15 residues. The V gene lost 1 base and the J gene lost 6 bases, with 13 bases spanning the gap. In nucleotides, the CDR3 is TGTGCCAGCAGCTTAGACGCCGGGCGGTCCAATGAGCAGTTCTTC. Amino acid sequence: CASSLDAGRSNEQFF. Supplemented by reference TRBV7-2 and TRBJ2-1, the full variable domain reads GAGVSQSPSNKVTEKGKDVELRCDPISGHTALYWYRQSLGQGLEFLIYFQGNSAPDKSGLPSDRFSAERTGGSVSTLTIQRTQQEDSAVYLCASSLDAGRSNEQFFGPGTRLTVL.

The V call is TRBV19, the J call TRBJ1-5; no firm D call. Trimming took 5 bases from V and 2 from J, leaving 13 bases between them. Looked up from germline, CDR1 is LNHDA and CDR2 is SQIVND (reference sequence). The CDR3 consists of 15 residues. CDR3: CASSQRANGNQPQHF. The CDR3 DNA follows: TGTGCCAGTAGTCAGCGTGCTAATGGCAATCAGCCCCAGCATTTT.

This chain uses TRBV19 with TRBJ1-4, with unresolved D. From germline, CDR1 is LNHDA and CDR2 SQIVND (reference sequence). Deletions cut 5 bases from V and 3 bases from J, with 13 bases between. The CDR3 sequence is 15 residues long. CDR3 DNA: TGTGCCAGTAGTGCCTCGCGGTTGGCTAATGAAAAACTGTTTTTT. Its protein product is CASSASRLANEKLFF. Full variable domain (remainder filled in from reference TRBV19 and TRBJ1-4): DGGITQSPKYLFRKEGQNVTLSCEQNLNHDAMYWYRQDPGQGLRLIYYSQIVNDFQKGDIAEGYSVSREKKESFPLTVTSAQKNPTAFYLCASSASRLANEKLFFGSGTQLSVL.